The 2 T cell receptor beta chains given below trace back to one sample, sequenced in a study. TCRdb independently ran MiXCR on the 5' RACE reads; one entry per CDR3 protein. The table records about 54,000 distinct CDR3 sequences, over 15% of them present only once. The sequenced sample consisted of naive CD4+ T cells sorted from blood. The subset denotes: naive CD4+ T cells, CD4+CD45RA+CD25-. These receptors were obtained from a female donor with breast cancer.

There are many counts of this clonotype. The chain recombines TRBV5-1 with TRBJ2-3; 8 nucleotides match TRBD2. In germline, CDR1 is SGHRS, CDR2 YFSETQ. The CDR3 sequence is 15 residues long. Trimming took 2 bases from V and 5 from J; bases not matched to a gene: 7. The chain's CDR3 is CASSLSGSKRDTQYF. The CDR3 bases are TGCGCCAGCAGCTTAAGCGGGAGCAAGAGAGATACGCAGTATTTT.

V is TRBV7-8 and J is TRBJ2-7; D not resolved. The CDR3 length is 13 residues. Germline loops: CDR1 SGHVS, CDR2 FQNEAQ. With 1 base removed from V and 6 bases from J, the gap between germline ends came to 10 bases. The CDR3 coding sequence is TGTGCCAGCAGCTTAGATTTGAAGGGCGAGCAGTACTTC. It yields the protein CASSLDLKGEQYF.